Listed below are T cell receptor beta chains from one sample, sequenced in a study of T cell responses to AZD1222 COVID-19 vaccine. Assay used: immunoSEQ multiplex PCR; TCRdb lists only in-frame clones, some missing. The data contain tens of thousands of clones, approximately 85% of them singletons. The sequencing here drew on peripheral blood, taken 28 days after the second AZD1222 dose. These receptors came from an adult who received the AZD1222 COVID-19 vaccine. The CDR3 runs from the conserved cysteine through the conserved F or W. The order of the fields is clone size, D gene, J gene, V gene, CDR3 protein, CDR3 DNA. A D gene is named only where the DNA matches it firmly. Part of the rows lack a size; the others show once, few, many or a class for expanded clones.

clone_size: -; d_call: -; j_call: TRBJ1-6; v_call: TRBV7-2; cdr3_aa: CASSLFPPGEGASPLHF; cdr3_nt: TGTGCCAGCAGCTTATTCCCCCCAGGGGAGGGAGCTTCACCCCTCCACTTT
clone_size: -; d_call: TRBD1; j_call: TRBJ2-1; v_call: TRBV6-5; cdr3_aa: CASTPTGFSYNEQFF; cdr3_nt: TGTGCCAGCACCCCGACAGGGTTCTCCTACAATGAGCAGTTCTTC
clone_size: -; d_call: -; j_call: TRBJ1-3; v_call: TRBV6-1; cdr3_aa: CASSETGHPRGNTIYF; cdr3_nt: TGTGCCAGCAGTGAGACGGGACACCCGAGGGGAAACACCATATATTTT
clone_size: -; d_call: TRBD1; j_call: TRBJ1-3; v_call: TRBV5-1; cdr3_aa: CASSLDGTGGNTIYF; cdr3_nt: TGCGCCAGCAGCTTGGACGGGACAGGTGGAAACACCATATATTTT
clone_size: -; d_call: -; j_call: TRBJ2-7; v_call: TRBV7-4; cdr3_aa: CASSSGGGQPYEQYF; cdr3_nt: TGTGCCAGCAGCTCCGGCGGCGGGCAGCCCTACGAGCAGTACTTC
clone_size: once; d_call: TRBD1; j_call: TRBJ1-1; v_call: TRBV6-2/TRBV6-3; cdr3_aa: CASSPNGQGTEAFF; cdr3_nt: TGTGCCAGCAGTCCGAACGGACAGGGGACTGAAGCTTTCTTT
clone_size: once; d_call: -; j_call: TRBJ2-1; v_call: TRBV7-9; cdr3_aa: CASTPWGDTAYNEQFF; cdr3_nt: TGTGCCAGCACCCCGTGGGGTGACACCGCCTACAATGAGCAGTTCTTC
clone_size: -; d_call: -; j_call: TRBJ1-6; v_call: TRBV12-5; cdr3_aa: CASGSSNSPLHF; cdr3_nt: TGTGCTAGTGGTTCCTCTAATTCACCCCTCCACTTT
clone_size: few; d_call: -; j_call: TRBJ2-7; v_call: TRBV3-1/TRBV3-2; cdr3_aa: CASSQVPGSFYEQYF; cdr3_nt: TGTGCCAGCAGCCAAGTGCCAGGGTCGTTCTACGAGCAGTACTTC
clone_size: -; d_call: TRBD1; j_call: TRBJ1-1; v_call: TRBV5-1; cdr3_aa: CASTPQGGNTEAFF; cdr3_nt: TGCGCCAGCACCCCACAGGGGGGAAACACTGAAGCTTTCTTT
clone_size: -; d_call: -; j_call: TRBJ2-1; v_call: TRBV4-3; cdr3_aa: CASSQGPGRDEQFF; cdr3_nt: TGCGCCAGCAGCCAAGGTCCAGGGCGGGATGAGCAGTTCTTC
clone_size: once; d_call: -; j_call: TRBJ1-6; v_call: TRBV19; cdr3_aa: CASSPAQPSPLHF; cdr3_nt: TGTGCCAGTAGCCCCGCGCAACCTTCACCCCTCCACTTT
clone_size: -; d_call: -; j_call: TRBJ2-3; v_call: TRBV11-2; cdr3_aa: CASSLERGDTQYF; cdr3_nt: TGTGCCAGCAGCTTAGAGCGGGGAGATACGCAGTATTTT
clone_size: -; d_call: -; j_call: TRBJ2-2; v_call: TRBV28; cdr3_aa: CASSRQNTGELFF; cdr3_nt: TGTGCCAGCAGTAGACAAAACACCGGGGAGCTGTTTTTT
clone_size: -; d_call: -; j_call: TRBJ1-1; v_call: TRBV6-5; cdr3_aa: CASTISGGTEAFF; cdr3_nt: TGTGCCAGCACAATTTCCGGCGGCACTGAAGCTTTCTTT
clone_size: -; d_call: -; j_call: TRBJ1-1; v_call: TRBV30; cdr3_aa: CAWSQGRNTEAFF; cdr3_nt: TGTGCCTGGAGTCAGGGTCGGAACACTGAAGCTTTCTTT
clone_size: -; d_call: -; j_call: TRBJ1-1; v_call: TRBV28; cdr3_aa: CASSFGGTNTEAFF; cdr3_nt: TGTGCCAGCAGTTTTGGAGGTACGAACACTGAAGCTTTCTTT
clone_size: once; d_call: -; j_call: TRBJ1-2; v_call: TRBV3-1/TRBV3-2; cdr3_aa: CASSHGRDGYTF; cdr3_nt: TGTGCCAGCAGCCACGGCCGCGATGGCTACACCTTC
clone_size: -; d_call: -; j_call: TRBJ1-4; v_call: TRBV28; cdr3_aa: CASSTGLAEKLFF; cdr3_nt: TGTGCCAGCAGCACGGGCCTTGCCGAAAAACTGTTTTTT
clone_size: -; d_call: -; j_call: TRBJ2-1; v_call: TRBV7-9; cdr3_aa: CASSFRDLYNEQFF; cdr3_nt: TGTGCCAGCAGCTTTAGGGACCTTTACAATGAGCAGTTCTTC
clone_size: -; d_call: TRBD1; j_call: TRBJ1-5; v_call: TRBV6-5; cdr3_aa: CASSLTGGSQPQHF; cdr3_nt: TGTGCCAGCAGTTTGACAGGGGGCAGTCAGCCCCAGCATTTT
clone_size: -; d_call: -; j_call: TRBJ2-2; v_call: TRBV18; cdr3_aa: CASSPRQGGTGELFF; cdr3_nt: TGTGCCAGCTCACCAAGGCAGGGAGGAACCGGGGAGCTGTTTTTT
clone_size: -; d_call: TRBD1; j_call: TRBJ1-6; v_call: TRBV11-2; cdr3_aa: CASSLGGPGQGKLAPLHF; cdr3_nt: TGTGCCAGCAGCTTAGGAGGTCCGGGACAGGGAAAGTTAGCACCCCTCCACTTT
clone_size: -; d_call: -; j_call: TRBJ1-2; v_call: TRBV28; cdr3_aa: CASNADIYGYTF; cdr3_nt: TGTGCCAGCAACGCGGACATCTATGGCTACACCTTC
clone_size: -; d_call: -; j_call: TRBJ2-2; v_call: TRBV2; cdr3_aa: CASTQTKASGTGELFF; cdr3_nt: TGTGCCAGCACCCAGACAAAGGCCTCGGGCACCGGGGAGCTGTTTTTT
clone_size: few; d_call: TRBD2; j_call: TRBJ2-2; v_call: TRBV30; cdr3_aa: CASSAGAGATGELFF; cdr3_nt: TGTGCCTCCTCTGCGGGAGCGGGAGCCACCGGGGAGCTGTTTTTT
clone_size: -; d_call: -; j_call: TRBJ1-1; v_call: TRBV3-1/TRBV3-2; cdr3_aa: CASSEEEGSEAFF; cdr3_nt: TGTGCCAGCAGCGAAGAGGAGGGGTCTGAAGCTTTCTTT
clone_size: -; d_call: -; j_call: TRBJ1-5; v_call: TRBV7-9; cdr3_aa: CASSFWGRPQHF; cdr3_nt: TGTGCCAGCAGCTTTTGGGGGAGGCCCCAGCATTTT
clone_size: -; d_call: -; j_call: TRBJ1-5; v_call: TRBV6-1; cdr3_aa: CASSGGVANQPQHF; cdr3_nt: TGTGCCAGCAGCGGGGGGGTCGCCAATCAGCCCCAGCATTTT
clone_size: -; d_call: -; j_call: TRBJ1-2; v_call: TRBV9; cdr3_aa: CASNPQNQGGVYTF; cdr3_nt: TGTGCCAGCAACCCCCAAAACCAAGGTGGTGTCTACACCTTC
clone_size: -; d_call: -; j_call: TRBJ1-4; v_call: TRBV27; cdr3_aa: CASSRIQGVFEKLFF; cdr3_nt: TGTGCCAGCAGTCGCATACAGGGCGTGTTTGAAAAACTGTTTTTT